This passage covers 16 T cell receptor beta chains from one sample sequenced in a study of CD8 T cells in ankylosing spondylitis. Study-level points and caveats: Among TCR beta sequences, a motif of roughly 8 highly homologous variants appeared characteristic of ankylosing spondylitis blood.

Via MiXCR, TCRdb re-called the 5' RACE reads, giving one row per CDR3 protein. The sample shows 700,000 or so distinct CDR3 sequences, 19% of them seen only once. These receptors lack a known antigen. The sequenced sample consisted of blood, either unsorted or a sorted T cell fraction (not recorded which). The receptors were gathered from a male donor with ankylosing spondylitis.

This clonotype was counted between two and nine times. This chain connects TRBV5-1 to TRBJ2-7; D is perhaps TRBD1 (5 bases). The V gene lost 2 bases and the J gene lost 4 bases, with 10 bases spanning the gap. The V gene's germline CDR1 is SGHRS and CDR2 YFSETQ. CDR3 length: 13 residues. CDR3 in amino acids: CASSFGHSYEQYF. The CDR3 coding sequence is TGCGCCAGCAGCTTCGGACACTCGTACGAGCAGTACTTC.

V and J are TRBV12-3 or TRBV12-4 and TRBJ1-4; D unresolved. Trimming pared 5 bases from V and 5 bases from J, leaving 15 bases between. The length of the CDR3 is 15 residues. The CDR3 coding sequence is TGTGCCAGCAGTCCCACCAGGAAAGACAATGAAAAACTGTTTTTT. Protein sequence: CASSPTRKDNEKLFF.

V gene TRBV7-9 combines with J gene TRBJ2-7; D is perhaps TRBD1 (6 bases). V was trimmed by 2 bases and J by 2 bases, leaving 10 bases between them. Looked up from germline, CDR1 is SEHNR and CDR2 is FQNEAQ (reference sequence). The CDR3 totals 14 residues. Here the CDR3 reads CASSLWDTTYEQYF. The CDR3 DNA follows: TGTGCCAGCAGCTTATGGGACACAACCTACGAGCAGTACTTC.

The chain links TRBV4-2 to TRBJ2-3, with 8 positions matching TRBD1. Losses at the gene ends were 3 bases for V and 1 base for J; bases not matched to a gene: 9. The length of the CDR3 is 17 residues. CDR1 and CDR2 from the germline V gene are LGHNA and YNFKEQ. CDR3 sequence reads: CASSHSVQTGGTDTQYF. The CDR3 DNA is TGTGCCAGCAGCCATTCCGTCCAGACAGGGGGCACAGATACGCAGTATTTT.

V gene TRBV6-2 or TRBV6-3 combines with J gene TRBJ2-1; possibly TRBD1 for D (6 bases). V dropped 2 bases and J dropped 4 bases, with 6 bases sitting between them. This CDR3 is built from 13 residues. Germline CDR1 and CDR2: MNHEY and SVGEGT. Here the CDR3 DNA reads TGTGCCAGCAGTTACGGACAGTACAATGAGCAGTTCTTC. This gives the protein CASSYGQYNEQFF.

The DNA of the CDR3 is TGTGCCAGCAGTGCCACCGGACTAGCGGGAGGAGAGACCCAGTACTTC. Translating gives CASSATGLAGGETQYF. This chain connects TRBV12-3 or TRBV12-4 to TRBJ2-5; TRBD2 agrees at 14 bases. The length of the CDR3 is 16 residues. V shed 5 bases and J 4 bases; nucleotides not matched to a gene: 6.

This clonotype was counted a few times. V and J are TRBV5-1 and TRBJ1-1; no firm D call. V was trimmed by 4 bases and J by 3 bases, leaving 10 bases between them. The CDR3 totals 13 residues. Germline CDR1 and CDR2: SGHRS and YFSETQ. The CDR3 region has the DNA TGCGCCAGCAGCGTTCGCATAGACACTGAAGCTTTCTTT. It specifies CASSVRIDTEAFF.

The rearrangement links TRBV12-3 or TRBV12-4 to TRBJ2-7; 9 positions agree with TRBD2. This CDR3 has 14 amino acids. V lost 5 bases to trimming and J lost 3 bases; unmatched junction nucleotides: 5. This CDR3 is CASSKTSGLYEQYF. The CDR3 region has the DNA TGTGCCAGCAGTAAGACTAGCGGTCTCTACGAGCAGTACTTC.

The rearrangement joins TRBV27 to TRBJ1-5, with TRBD1 matching over 7 bases. The CDR3 contains 13 residues. Germline loops: CDR1 MNHEY, CDR2 SMNVEV (reference sequence). The J segment lost 4 bases and the V segment lost 8 bases, leaving 5 bases of the junction unmatched. Here the CDR3 reads CASGDSGNQPQHF. CDR3 nucleotide sequence: TGTGCCAGCGGGGACAGTGGAAATCAGCCCCAGCATTTT.

This clonotype was counted only a few times. Here the CDR3 reads CASSYFGQGRDYGYTF. In DNA form, the CDR3 reads TGTGCCAGCAGCTATTTCGGACAGGGACGTGACTATGGCTACACCTTC. The chain joins TRBV7-9 to TRBJ1-2; TRBD1 aligns across 8 bases. V gave up 4 bases and J gave up 3 bases; unmatched junction bases: 10. In germline, CDR1 is SEHNR, CDR2 FQNEAQ (reference sequence). CDR3 length equals 16 residues. The variable domain in full, completed from reference TRBV7-9 and TRBJ1-2, reads DTGVSQNPRHKITKRGQNVTFRCDPISEHNRLYWYRQTLGQGPEFLTYFQNEAQLEKSRLLSDRFSAERPKGSFSTLEIQRTEQGDSAMYLCASSYFGQGRDYGYTFGSGTRLTVV.

This clonotype was picked up a small number of times. V usage is TRBV20-1 and J usage is TRBJ2-3; D gene ambiguous. The V gene lost 3 bases and the J gene lost 1 base, with 20 bases spanning the gap. This CDR3 is built from 17 residues. CDR1 DFQATT and CDR2 SNEGSKA come from the germline V gene (reference sequence). The DNA for the CDR3 is TGCAGTGCTAGCCATCCCGCGCTCCCGGTGGGCACAGATACGCAGTATTTT. Encoded protein: CSASHPALPVGTDTQYF.

This clonotype was picked up a small number of times. This chain joins TRBV5-1 and TRBJ1-2, with D hard to call. The length of the CDR3 is 14 residues. V shed 4 bases and J shed 4 bases, with 14 bases lying between them. Germline CDR1 reads SGHRS; CDR2 reads YFSETQ. In DNA, the CDR3 is TGCGCCAGCAGCCCTGACGGATTCTCCTATGGCTACACCTTC. This codes for CASSPDGFSYGYTF.

V and J are TRBV6-1 and TRBJ1-2; D is perhaps TRBD1 (5 bases). Germline V CDR1 and CDR2: MNHNS, SASEGT. CDR3 length: 16 amino acids. Trimming left V 5 bases short and J 0 bases short, with 16 bases between. The CDR3 DNA reads as TGTGCCAGCAGTCCCGAGTTGGGGGGACCTAACTATGGCTACACCTTC. Its translation: CASSPELGGPNYGYTF.

This clonotype appeared a few times. V and J are TRBV7-9 and TRBJ2-5, with TRBD1 identical over 9 bases. V was pared by 1 base and J by 4 bases, with 4 bases of the junction left unmatched. This CDR3 spans 15 amino acids. Germline CDR1 SEHNR, CDR2 FQNEAQ (reference sequence). In DNA form, the CDR3 reads TGTGCCAGCAGCTTAGTGGGACAGGGATCAGAGACCCAGTACTTC. Translation: CASSLVGQGSETQYF.

This clonotype was seen many times. This chain joins TRBV7-2 and TRBJ2-3; no definite D call. The V and J ends lost 6 bases and 1 base respectively, with 17 bases between them. Germline CDR1 and CDR2: SGHTA and FQGNSA. There are 16 residues in the CDR3. CDR3 in amino acids: CASSPKAVAGTDTQYF. CDR3 coding DNA: TGTGCCAGCAGTCCTAAGGCCGTCGCGGGCACAGATACGCAGTATTTT.

This sequence joins TRBV28 and TRBJ1-3; no clear D. V shed 2 bases and J shed 0 bases, with 8 bases lying between them. This CDR3 is built from 15 residues. CDR1 and CDR2 from the germline V gene are MDHEN and SYDVKM. The CDR3 nucleotides read TGTGCCAGCAGTTTAGACTCAACCTCTGGAAACACCATATATTTT. Translating gives CASSLDSTSGNTIYF.